This T cell receptor beta chain was recovered during a study of T cell changes during pregnancy in multiple sclerosis. The assay was immunoSEQ multiplex PCR, and TCRdb's table has in-frame clones only and misses some. The sample has roughly 61,000 clones, about 92% seen once. The V segment lost 8 bases and the J segment 1 base; nucleotides outside the gene matches: 6. CDR1 is ENHRY, CDR2 SYGVKD, per germline. There are 14 residues in the CDR3. The TCR originated in a female donor in good health, enrolled as a control in a pregnancy study. The J gene is TRBJ2-5, the V gene TRBV10-3; 8 bases map to TRBD2. Specimen: peripheral blood, collected in the first trimester of pregnancy. CDR3 coding DNA: TGTGCCATCGCGAACGGGAGGGCCCAAGAGACCCAGTACTTC. Encoded protein: CAIANGRAQETQYF.